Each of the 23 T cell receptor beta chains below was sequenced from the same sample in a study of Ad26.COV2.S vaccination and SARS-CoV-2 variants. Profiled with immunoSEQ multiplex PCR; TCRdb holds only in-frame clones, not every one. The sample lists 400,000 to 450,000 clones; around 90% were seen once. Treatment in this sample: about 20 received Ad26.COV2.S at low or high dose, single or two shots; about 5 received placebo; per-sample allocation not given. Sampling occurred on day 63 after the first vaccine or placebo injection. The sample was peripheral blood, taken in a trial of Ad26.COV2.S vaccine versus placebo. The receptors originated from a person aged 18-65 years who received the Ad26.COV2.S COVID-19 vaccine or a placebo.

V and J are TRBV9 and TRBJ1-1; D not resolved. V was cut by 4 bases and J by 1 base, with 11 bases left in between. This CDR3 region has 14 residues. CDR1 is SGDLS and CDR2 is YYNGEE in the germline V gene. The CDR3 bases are TGTGCCAGCAGCCTTGACAAGCGGAACACTGAAGCTTTCTTT. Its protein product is CASSLDKRNTEAFF.

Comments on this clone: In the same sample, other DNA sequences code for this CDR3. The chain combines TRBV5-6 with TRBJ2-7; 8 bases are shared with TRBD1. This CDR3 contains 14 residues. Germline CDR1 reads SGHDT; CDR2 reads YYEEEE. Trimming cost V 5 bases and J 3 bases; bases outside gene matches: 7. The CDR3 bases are TGTGCCAGCAGTTTCAGGGGGCGAGTCTACGAGCAGTACTTC. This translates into CASSFRGRVYEQYF.

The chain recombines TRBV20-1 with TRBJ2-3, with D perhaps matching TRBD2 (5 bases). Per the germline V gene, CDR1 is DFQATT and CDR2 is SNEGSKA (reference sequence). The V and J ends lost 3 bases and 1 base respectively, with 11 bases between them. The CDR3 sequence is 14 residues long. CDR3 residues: CSASMDSRTDTQYF. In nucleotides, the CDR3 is TGCAGTGCTAGTATGGACTCTCGCACAGATACGCAGTATTTT.

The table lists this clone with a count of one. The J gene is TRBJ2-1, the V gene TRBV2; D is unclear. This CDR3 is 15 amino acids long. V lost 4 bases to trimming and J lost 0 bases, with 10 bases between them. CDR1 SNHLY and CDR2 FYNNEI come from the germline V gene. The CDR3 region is CASSGLSSSYNEQFF. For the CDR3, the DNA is TGTGCCAGCAGTGGACTGTCGAGCTCCTACAATGAGCAGTTCTTC.

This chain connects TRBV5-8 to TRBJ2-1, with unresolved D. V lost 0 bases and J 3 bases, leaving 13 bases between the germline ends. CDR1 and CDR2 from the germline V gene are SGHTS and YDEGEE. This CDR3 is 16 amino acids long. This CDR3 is CASSLGLTASYNEQFF. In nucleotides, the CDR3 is TGTGCCAGCAGCTTGGGACTTACCGCCAGCTACAATGAGCAGTTCTTC.

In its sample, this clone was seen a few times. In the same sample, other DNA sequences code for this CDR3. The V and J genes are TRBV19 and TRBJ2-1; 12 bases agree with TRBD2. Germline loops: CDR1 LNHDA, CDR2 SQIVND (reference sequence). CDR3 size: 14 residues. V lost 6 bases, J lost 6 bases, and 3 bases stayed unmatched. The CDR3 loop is CASSLAGGPNEQFF. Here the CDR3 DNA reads TGTGCCAGTAGCCTAGCGGGAGGGCCCAATGAGCAGTTCTTC.

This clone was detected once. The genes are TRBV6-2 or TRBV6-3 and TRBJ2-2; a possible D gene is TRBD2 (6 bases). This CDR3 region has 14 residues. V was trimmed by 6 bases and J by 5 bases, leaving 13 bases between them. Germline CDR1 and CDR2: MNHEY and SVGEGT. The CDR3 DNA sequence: TGTGCCAGCAGCACGGGAGTAGAGACCGGGGAGCTGTTTTTT. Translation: CASSTGVETGELFF.

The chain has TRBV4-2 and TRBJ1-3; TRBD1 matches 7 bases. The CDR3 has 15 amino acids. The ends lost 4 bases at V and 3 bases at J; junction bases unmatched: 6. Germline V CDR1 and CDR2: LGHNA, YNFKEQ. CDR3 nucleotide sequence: TGTGCCAGCAGCCCCGTTCGGGACAGTGGAAACACCATATATTTT. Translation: CASSPVRDSGNTIYF.

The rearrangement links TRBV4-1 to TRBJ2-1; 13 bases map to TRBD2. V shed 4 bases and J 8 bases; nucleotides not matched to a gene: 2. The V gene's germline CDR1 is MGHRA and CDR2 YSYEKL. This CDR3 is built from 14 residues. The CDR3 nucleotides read TGCGCCAGCAGCCGAGGACTAGCGGGAGATGAGCAGTTCTTC. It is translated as CASSRGLAGDEQFF.

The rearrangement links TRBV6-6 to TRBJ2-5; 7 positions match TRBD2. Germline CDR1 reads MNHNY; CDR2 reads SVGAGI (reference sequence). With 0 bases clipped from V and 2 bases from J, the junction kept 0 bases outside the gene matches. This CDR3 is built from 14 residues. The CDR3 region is CASSYSGGQETQYF. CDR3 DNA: TGTGCCAGCAGTTACTCGGGGGGGCAAGAGACCCAGTACTTC.

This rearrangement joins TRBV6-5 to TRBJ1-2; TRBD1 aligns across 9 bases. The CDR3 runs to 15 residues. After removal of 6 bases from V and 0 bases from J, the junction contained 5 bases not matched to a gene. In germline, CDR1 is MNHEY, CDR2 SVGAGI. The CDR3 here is CASRHDRGTNYGYTF. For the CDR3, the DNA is TGTGCCAGCAGACATGACAGGGGGACTAACTATGGCTACACCTTC.

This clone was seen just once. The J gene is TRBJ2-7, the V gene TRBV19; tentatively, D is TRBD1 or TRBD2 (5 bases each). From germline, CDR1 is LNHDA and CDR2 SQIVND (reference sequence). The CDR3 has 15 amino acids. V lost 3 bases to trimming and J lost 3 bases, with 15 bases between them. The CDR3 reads CASSIGWGPNYEQYF. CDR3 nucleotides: TGTGCCAGTAGTATTGGGTGGGGACCGAACTACGAGCAGTACTTC.

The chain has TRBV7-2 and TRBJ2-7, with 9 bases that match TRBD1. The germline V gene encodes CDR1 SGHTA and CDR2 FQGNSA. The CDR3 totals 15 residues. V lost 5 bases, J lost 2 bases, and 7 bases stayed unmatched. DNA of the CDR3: TGTGCCAGCAGCCCCCGCCGGGACAGGGCCTACGAGCAGTACTTC. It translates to CASSPRRDRAYEQYF.

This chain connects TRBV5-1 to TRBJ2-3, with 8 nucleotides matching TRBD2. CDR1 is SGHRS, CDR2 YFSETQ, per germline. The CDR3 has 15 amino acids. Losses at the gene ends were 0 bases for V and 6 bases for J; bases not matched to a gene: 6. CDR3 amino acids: CASSLDRGRHDTQYF. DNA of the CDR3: TGCGCCAGCAGCTTGGATCGCGGGAGGCACGATACGCAGTATTTT.

DNA for the CDR3: TGTGCCAGCAGCCATTACGGGACAGGGGGCGCCTCTGGAAACACCATATATTTT. Translation gives CASSHYGTGGASGNTIYF. The gene calls are TRBV3-1 (or the pseudogene TRBV3-2) and TRBJ1-3, with 12 positions matching TRBD1. CDR1 is LGHDT, CDR2 YNNKEL, per germline (reference sequence). The V and J ends lost 3 bases and 0 bases, in that order; junction bases with no gene match: 6. This CDR3 is built from 18 residues.

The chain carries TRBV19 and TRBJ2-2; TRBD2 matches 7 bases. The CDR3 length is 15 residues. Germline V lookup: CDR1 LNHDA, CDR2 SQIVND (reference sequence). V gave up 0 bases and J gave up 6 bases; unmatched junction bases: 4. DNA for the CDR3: TGTGCCAGTAGTATAGAATCGGGAGGACCCGGGGAGCTGTTTTTT. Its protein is CASSIESGGPGELFF.

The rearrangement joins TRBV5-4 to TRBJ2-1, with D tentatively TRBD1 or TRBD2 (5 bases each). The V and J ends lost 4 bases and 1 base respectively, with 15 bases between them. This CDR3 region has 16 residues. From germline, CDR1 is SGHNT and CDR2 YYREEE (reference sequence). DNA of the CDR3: TGTGCCAGCAGCCCCGGGACGTTGGGATCCTACAATGAGCAGTTCTTC. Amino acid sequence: CASSPGTLGSYNEQFF.

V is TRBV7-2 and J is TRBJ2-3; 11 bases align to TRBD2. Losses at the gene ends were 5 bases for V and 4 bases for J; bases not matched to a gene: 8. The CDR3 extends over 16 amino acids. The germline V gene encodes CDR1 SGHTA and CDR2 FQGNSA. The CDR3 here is CASSTYLAGGPDTQYF. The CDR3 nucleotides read TGTGCCAGCAGCACGTACCTAGCGGGAGGCCCAGATACGCAGTATTTT.

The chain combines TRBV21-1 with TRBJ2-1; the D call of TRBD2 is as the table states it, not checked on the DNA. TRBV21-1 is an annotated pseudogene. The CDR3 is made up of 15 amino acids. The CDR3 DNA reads TGTGCCAGCAGCAAAAGGAGCGGGAGGGCGCATGAGCAGTTCTTC. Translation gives CASSKRSGRAHEQFF.

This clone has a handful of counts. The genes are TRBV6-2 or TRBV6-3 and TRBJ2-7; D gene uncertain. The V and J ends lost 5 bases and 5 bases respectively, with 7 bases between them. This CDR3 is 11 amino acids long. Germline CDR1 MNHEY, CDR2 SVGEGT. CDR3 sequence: CASSKTNEQYF. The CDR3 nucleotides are TGTGCCAGCAGTAAGACGAACGAGCAGTACTTC.

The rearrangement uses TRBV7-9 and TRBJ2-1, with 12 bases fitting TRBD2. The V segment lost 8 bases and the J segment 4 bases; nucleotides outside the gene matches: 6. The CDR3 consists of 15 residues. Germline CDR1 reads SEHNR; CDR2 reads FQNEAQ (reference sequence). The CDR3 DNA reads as TGTGCCAGCGGCCTAGCGGGAGGGCCTTACAATGAGCAGTTCTTC. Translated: CASGLAGGPYNEQFF. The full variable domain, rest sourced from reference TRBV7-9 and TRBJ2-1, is DTGVSQNPRHKITKRGQNVTFRCDPISEHNRLYWYRQTLGQGPEFLTYFQNEAQLEKSRLLSDRFSAERPKGSFSTLEIQRTEQGDSAMYLCASGLAGGPYNEQFFGPGTRLTVL.

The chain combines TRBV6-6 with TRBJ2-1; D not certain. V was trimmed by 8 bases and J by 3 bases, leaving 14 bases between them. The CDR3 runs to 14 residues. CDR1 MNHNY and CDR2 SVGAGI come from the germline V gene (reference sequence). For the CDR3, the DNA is TGTGCCAGCGGCCTTAGCCCCGGCTACAATGAGCAGTTCTTC. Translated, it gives CASGLSPGYNEQFF.

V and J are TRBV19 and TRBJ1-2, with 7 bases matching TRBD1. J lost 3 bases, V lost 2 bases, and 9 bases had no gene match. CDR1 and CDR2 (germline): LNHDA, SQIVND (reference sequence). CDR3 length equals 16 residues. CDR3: CASSITIRDRYYGYTF. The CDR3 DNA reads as TGTGCCAGTAGTATAACCATTCGGGACAGATACTATGGCTACACCTTC.